What follows are 15 T cell receptor beta chains derived from one specimen sequenced in a study of blood T cell repertoires in COVID-19. The protocol was immunoSEQ multiplex PCR, while the TCRdb copy is restricted to in-frame clones and leaves out a portion. Here the sample spans about 370,000 clones, roughly nine tenths being singletons. The source material was peripheral blood. The receptor set was obtained from a woman under 40 with COVID-19, enrolled during active disease.

The chain joins TRBV25-1 to TRBJ2-1; D may be TRBD2 (5 bases). The germline V and J ends were trimmed by 4 bases and 2 bases, with 9 bases remaining between them. Per germline, CDR1 MGHDK and CDR2 SYGVNS. CDR3 size: 14 residues. The CDR3 region is CASSVLAPYNEQFF. Written as DNA, the CDR3 is TGTGCCAGCAGTGTCCTAGCCCCCTACAATGAGCAGTTCTTC.

The V call is TRBV11-2, the J call TRBJ2-2; D perhaps matches TRBD1 (6 bases). CDR1 and CDR2 (germline): SGHAT, FQNNGV. The CDR3 is 15 residues long. Trimming cost V 6 bases and J 6 bases, with 17 bases left between them. CDR3 nucleotide sequence: TGTGCCAGCAGTTCCGGACAGTTTCTGGCCGGGGAGCTGTTTTTT. Translation gives CASSSGQFLAGELFF.

The chain has TRBV10-3 and TRBJ1-1; no clear D gene. The CDR3 contains 14 residues. The ends were cut back, 6 bases at V and 1 base at J, with 12 bases in the middle. Germline V lookup: CDR1 ENHRY, CDR2 SYGVKD. The CDR3 loop reads CAISKGGRNTEAFF. CDR3 in DNA: TGTGCCATCAGCAAAGGAGGGAGGAACACTGAAGCTTTCTTT.

Comment on this clone: The junction shows a germline mismatch at one end, possibly a read error. The rearrangement uses TRBV2 and TRBJ1-2, with D perhaps TRBD1 (6 bases). This CDR3 spans 12 amino acids. The germline gives CDR1 SNHLY, CDR2 FYNNEI. Here the CDR3 reads CASSPQGYGYTF. In DNA, the CDR3 is TGTGCTAGCAGCCCACAGGGCTATGGCTACACCTTC.

CDR3 DNA sequence: TGTGCCAGCAGCTTAGCCAGCGGGGGGTACAATGAGCAGTTCTTC. Protein sequence: CASSLASGGYNEQFF. This chain uses TRBV13 with TRBJ2-1; TRBD2 aligns across 9 bases. CDR3 length: 15 amino acids. Germline trimming cut 1 base from V and 4 bases from J; bases unmatched to any gene: 2. Germline CDR1 and CDR2: PRHDT and FYEKMQ (reference sequence).

CDR3 nucleotides: TGCGCCAGCAGTGAGTCGGCTGGAGGCACTGAAGCTTTCTTT. This sequence encodes CASSESAGGTEAFF. The chain has TRBV10-1 and TRBJ1-1; D uncertain. V lost 0 bases, J lost 4 bases, and 9 bases lay in between. CDR1 and CDR2 (germline): WNHNN, SYGVQD (reference sequence). The CDR3 spans 14 residues.

The V gene is TRBV18, the J gene TRBJ2-2, with D uncertain. Germline V gene lookup returns CDR1 KGHSH and CDR2 LQKENI. There are 15 residues in the CDR3. V lost 1 base and J lost 6, with 12 bases in between. CDR3 nucleotides: TGTGCCAGCTCACCACTCTCCGGTTTTCCCGGGGAGCTGTTTTTT. Translation gives CASSPLSGFPGELFF.

The V call is TRBV18, the J call TRBJ1-4, with 12 bases that match TRBD1. The ends lost 3 bases at V and 11 bases at J; junction bases unmatched: 10. Germline values: CDR1 KGHSH, CDR2 LQKENI. This CDR3 has 16 amino acids. The CDR3 loop reads CASSPSGTGGEGKLFF. The CDR3 DNA is TGTGCCAGCTCACCCTCCGGGACAGGGGGCGAGGGGAAACTGTTTTTT. The whole variable domain, remainder taken from reference TRBV18 and TRBJ1-4, is NAGVMQNPRHLVRRRGQEARLRCSPMKGHSHVYWYRQLPEEGLKFMVYLQKENIIDESGMPKERFSAEFPKEGPSILRIQQVVRGDSAAYFCASSPSGTGGEGKLFFGSGTQLSVL.

CDR3 DNA sequence: TGTGCCACCAGTGATTTGCAGGGACAGAACACCGGGGAGCTGTTTTTT. Amino acid sequence: CATSDLQGQNTGELFF. The chain employs TRBV24-1 and TRBJ2-2; a possible D gene is TRBD1 (6 bases). The CDR3 extends over 16 amino acids. Germline V gives CDR1 KGHDR, CDR2 SFDVKD. V lost 0 bases to trimming and J lost 1 base, with 8 bases between them.

The CDR3 loop reads CASSPGSGSAYNEQFF. In nucleotides, the CDR3 is TGTGCCAGCAGCCCGGGCAGCGGGAGCGCCTACAATGAGCAGTTCTTC. The chain carries TRBV7-2 and TRBJ2-1, with TRBD2 identical over 8 bases. Germline values: CDR1 SGHTA, CDR2 FQGNSA. The trim removed 5 bases at V and 2 bases at J, leaving 8 bases unmatched. The CDR3 is 16 amino acids.

V usage is TRBV7-2 and J usage is TRBJ2-1; D is possibly TRBD1 (6 bases). The V end lost 1 base, the J end lost 9 bases, and 13 bases lay between the germline ends. Germline V gene sequence: CDR1 SGHTA, CDR2 FQGNSA. CDR3 length: 14 amino acids. In DNA form, the CDR3 reads TGTGCCAGCAGCTTAGGGTCAGGGGAAGGTGAGCAGTTCTTC. Translating gives CASSLGSGEGEQFF.

The genes are TRBV18 and TRBJ2-5; 8 bases agree with TRBD2. The length of the CDR3 is 14 residues. The J segment lost 4 bases and the V segment lost 4 bases, leaving 5 bases of the junction unmatched. Germline V gives CDR1 KGHSH, CDR2 LQKENI. The CDR3 reads CASSRAGGAETQYF. The CDR3 DNA reads TGTGCCAGCTCACGGGCGGGGGGAGCAGAGACCCAGTACTTC.

V is TRBV19 and J is TRBJ1-1, with 8 bases identical to TRBD1. Germline CDR1 LNHDA, CDR2 SQIVND (reference sequence). V gave up 5 bases and J gave up 6 bases; unmatched junction bases: 5. This CDR3 comprises 13 residues. This CDR3 is CASSLTGGSEAFF. As DNA, the CDR3 is TGTGCCAGTAGTCTTACAGGGGGGTCTGAAGCTTTCTTT.

J is TRBJ2-5 and V is TRBV2, with 7 bases lining up with TRBD1. Germline assignment: CDR1 SNHLY and CDR2 FYNNEI. The CDR3 consists of 16 residues. The trim removed 6 bases at V and 3 bases at J, leaving 13 bases unmatched. The CDR3 protein is CASSLRTGPAEETQYF. In DNA form, the CDR3 reads TGTGCCAGCAGCCTACGGACAGGTCCGGCGGAAGAGACCCAGTACTTC.

The chain recombines TRBV30 with TRBJ2-3; 10 bases line up with TRBD2. The ends lost 4 bases at V and 5 bases at J; junction bases unmatched: 3. The CDR3 is made up of 13 amino acids. Per the germline V gene, CDR1 is GTSNPN and CDR2 is SVGIG (reference sequence). The chain's CDR3 is CAWTSGSLDTQYF. The CDR3 DNA is TGTGCCTGGACTAGCGGGAGCCTAGATACGCAGTATTTT.